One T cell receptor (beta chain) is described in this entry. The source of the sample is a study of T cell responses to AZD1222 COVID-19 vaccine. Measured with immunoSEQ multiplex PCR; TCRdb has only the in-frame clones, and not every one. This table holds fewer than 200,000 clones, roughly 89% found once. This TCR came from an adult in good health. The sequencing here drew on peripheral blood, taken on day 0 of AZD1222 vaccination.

The DNA of the CDR3 is TGTGCCAGCACCCGACAGGGATCTAGCACAGATACGCAGTATTTT. It yields the protein CASTRQGSSTDTQYF. This sequence joins TRBV6-5 and TRBJ2-3; 7 bases are a match to TRBD1. Trimming took 7 bases from V and 0 from J; bases not matched to a gene: 7. CDR1 and CDR2 from the germline V gene are MNHEY and SVGAGI. The CDR3 sequence is 15 residues long.